The count of the clone carrying this T cell receptor beta chain is one. These data belong to a study of blood T cell repertoires in COVID-19. About the research overall: Acute and convalescent COVID-19 specimens originated in the United States, Italy and Spain. From T cells, B-cell-depleted T cells, or PBMCs came the material, which was cDNA or gDNA.

This CDR3 is built from 12 residues. V lost 6 bases and J 4 bases, leaving 10 bases between the germline ends. CDR1 is SGHVS, CDR2 FQNEAQ, per germline. Original handling: Counts of nucleated cells, estimated from reference gene primer amplification, were obtained. Sequenced by immunoSEQ multiplex PCR; TCRdb stores in-frame clones only, minus some. Clone size and V and J calls were adopted from that table, with D and trimming inferred from the DNA. The sample includes around 98,000 clones, about 80% of them seen just once. The sequencing sample was made of peripheral blood. V usage is TRBV7-8 and J usage is TRBJ2-7; the D is unclear. This clonotype originated in an older man with active or convalescent COVID-19. The CDR3 DNA follows: TGTGCCAGCAGACCACCAGGTTACGAGCAGTACTTC. Protein sequence: CASRPPGYEQYF. Variable domain in full (rest from reference TRBV7-8 and TRBJ2-7): GAGVSQSPRYKVAKRGQDVALRCDPISGHVSLFWYQQALGQGPEFLTYFQNEAQLDKSGLPSDRFFAERPEGSVSTLKIQRTQQEDSAVYLCASRPPGYEQYFGPGTRLTVT.